This TCR beta chain was captured in a study of vaccination effects on CD4 cells after COVID-19. The length of the CDR3 is 13 residues. The V gene end was trimmed by 7 bases and the J gene end by 7 bases; junction bases not matched to a gene: 7. The ViraFEST assay expanded antigen-specific CD4+ T cells with viral peptide pools before sequencing. Having been cultured for roughly 9 days, the cells underwent CD4+ T cell isolation. Vaccine administered to participants consisted of two doses of either BNT162b2 or mRNA-1273. No vaccinee had earlier SARS-CoV-2 infection, and nucleocapsid antibodies were negative. With around 9.4 ug/ml peptides and 9.5 to 10 IU/ml IL-2, fewer than 2.5 million PBMC per well were cultured. Libraries were prepared by immunoSEQ multiplex PCR; TCRdb keeps only in-frame clonotypes and omits some of them. Of some 69,000 clones listed, around 74% are singletons. General study results and limits: In the late period after vaccination, infection- and vaccine-induced clones contracted markedly.

A remark on this clone: Its antigen is not identified.

Sequencing was performed on CD4+ T cells from PBMCs cultured with HCoV-229E spike peptides, taken after COVID-19 vaccination. The TCR sequence derives from a human donor who received a COVID-19 vaccine. The V and J genes are TRBV12-3 or TRBV12-4 and TRBJ1-2; 9 bases line up with TRBD1. In nucleotides, the CDR3 is TGTGCCAGCACCCTACAGGGGGCAGGTGGCTACACCTTC. Amino acids: CASTLQGAGGYTF.